The following is a TCR beta chain sequence with its context. It lacks a known antigen. Library generation was performed with the immunoSEQ multiplex PCR assay. The multiplex PCR relied on a mix of 60 forward primers for TCR Vbeta segments and 13 reverse primers for TCR Jbeta segments. A multiplex PCR assay on genomic DNA amplified the CDR3 region of rearranged TCR beta genes. The amplified TCR beta libraries were sequenced on the Illumina HiSeq System as 87-base-pair reads. The original pipeline was this. Across the 670 or so repertoires, a later analysis counted some 81 million unique TCR beta chains, some 11 million of which were shared by at least two donors. Raw reads were error-corrected and collapsed into unique sequences by a nearest-neighbor algorithm in which closely related sequences were merged to remove PCR and sequencing errors. CDR3 sequences were aligned to IMGT reference sequences to assign V, D and J gene segments. Each retained sequence needed at least a six-nucleotide match to both a V gene segment and a J gene segment. Rearrangements were called productive when the CDR3 lacked stop codons and stayed in frame with V and J; all others were non-productive. Following IMGT convention, CDR3 was defined as the stretch from the second conserved V-encoded cysteine to the conserved J-encoded phenylalanine. Sequences without an unambiguous match to a single V gene segment were excluded from the earlier analysis of 587 of the donors. In an earlier analysis of roughly 500 of the donors, V segments were called functional above 56.7% productive rearrangements and were called segregating when the between-donor standard deviation exceeded 5%. A statistical classification framework was built to diagnose cytomegalovirus status from the catalog of TCR beta chain sequences. V and J gene assignment, in a later analysis, came from comparing TCR nucleotide sequences with IMGT/GENE-DB human TR gene sequences. Using the TCRdist pipeline, a later analysis assigned CDR3 sequences along with most-parsimonious VDJ recombination scenarios. A later analysis defined each TCR beta chain by its CDR3 amino acid sequence plus V-gene family, and excluded reads lacking a unique V-gene family. In a later analysis, 500 to 650 highly shared, low-generation-probability nucleotide sequences were removed to address suspected cross-contamination and a sequencing artifact. For each public chain, a later analysis derived a clonal expansion index from normalized ranks of inferred template counts within each repertoire. In a later analysis, generation probabilities were computed with a VDJ recombination model fitted to out-of-frame rearrangements, and the resulting probabilities were checked against IGoR. In a later analysis, hypergeometric tests were used to score TCR-TCR, TCR-HLA and TCR-CMV co-occurrence, with a repertoire-size bias correction applied to TCR pairs. In a later analysis, false discovery rates were estimated by permuting HLA or CMV assignments 20 times. In a later analysis, co-occurring TCRs were grouped using DBSCAN, and TCRdist sequence similarity was added for clustering within HLA-allele-positive subsets. For co-occurrence clustering, repertoires with fewer than 30,000 or more than 120,000 public chains were excluded, along with five repertoires with anomalous nucleotide sharing. The clones in this table, taken by TCRdb from immuneACCESS, are in-frame only. Not every clone is retained; where verified, under half of the shortfall comes from an unresolved V gene, and the cause of the rest is unknown. The D gene and trimming were derived from the DNA, and the V and J assignments and clone size from that table. The sample table includes tens of thousands of clones. The ten largest clones capture 1.4% to 1.5% of the sample.

The cohort was made up of 500 to 800 healthy bone marrow donors. At the time of sampling, all cohort members were nominally healthy, though unrecorded immune exposures were likely present. The donor tested CMV seronegative and was one of the 352 seronegative cohort members. A peripheral blood sample was collected from each donor, and TCR beta sequencing was performed on peripheral blood mononuclear cells. Genomic DNA extraction from the blood cell samples was performed with the Qiagen DNeasy Blood Extraction Kit. The data are from a study of cytomegalovirus exposure and HLA in healthy donors (dated by TCRdb to the late 2010s). Background for the entire study: In an earlier analysis of fewer than 750 of the donors, under 300 Gb of sequence data and just under 120 million unique TCR beta sequences from about 190 million T cells were reported. HLA typing covered class I and class II loci at four-digit resolution. The study used immunosequencing to profile the T cell repertoires of 666 subjects and linked those repertoires to cytomegalovirus serostatus. All discovery cohort repertoires had been generated on a single sequencing platform. Among 350 to 400 genotyped donors of the cohort, an average of roughly 240,000 unique TCR beta nucleotide sequences were sequenced per donor, around a sixth of them non-productive. In an earlier analysis of 500 to 650 of the donors, high-throughput TCR beta sequencing was used to judge whether each TCR beta V gene segment behaved as functional or pseudogenic. Of the 300 to 450 genotyped donors, more than 75% were placed in the genetic ancestry cluster associated with self-reported Caucasian donors. Because of strong linkage in the cohort, roughly 5 DR-DQ haplotypes were treated as single units for association and clustering. A later analysis re-analyzed previously published TCR beta repertoires from 500 to 700 donors and added high-resolution HLA genotyping to study TCR occurrence patterns. Rather than drawing on any new phenotypic data, the later analysis identified candidate immune exposures from TCR beta sequences and the way those sequences occurred across donors. The study aimed to test whether cataloging public T cell receptors could reveal signatures of past pathogen exposure. Along with the approximately 600-subject first cohort, a separate validation cohort of more than 90 different subjects was used. The number of donors typed differed by locus, with about 629-630 for A, B, C, DRB1 and DQB1, around 520 for DQA1, approximately 580 for DPA1, and some 440 for DPB1. Around 300 gigabases of sequencing data and some 85 million unique TCR sequences were included in an early release covering about 620 HLA-typed donors. In a later genetic analysis, genome-wide SNP genotypes for about 65% of the roughly 670 donors were used, and that subset was treated as a discovery cohort. To predict cytomegalovirus infection status, the study brought together high-throughput TCR immunosequencing, statistical association of individual TCRs with disease status, and machine learning. Donor age, sex, ethnicity and CMV serostatus were compiled alongside the repertoire data.

After removal of 8 bases from V and 4 bases from J, the junction retains 7 bases not matched to a gene. The CDR3 spans 13 residues, from the cysteine through the phenylalanine. Solely the CDR3 DNA is kept, with 39 bases framed from the first base. The germline V gene encodes CDR1 GTSNPN and CDR2 SVGIG (reference sequence). The study at large found these results: The earlier analysis of nearly 600 of the donors excluded roughly 17 rarely observed V segments, including chromosome 9 orphons, because counts were too low. Sequencing depth was assumed to be roughly uniform across donors in the presence/absence analyses, though that assumption may not hold. A later analysis reported that several top co-occurrence clusters appeared linked to parvovirus B19, influenza, CMV and Epstein-Barr virus. Most TCR sequences were observed very rarely across donors, whereas some public TCRs were present in many individuals. In the study, around 150 TCR beta chains were listed as associated with cytomegalovirus. A further reported finding was that TCR beta sequences accurately predicted the HLA-A and HLA-B alleles for most subjects in the first cohort. A later analysis found that most CMV-associated TCR beta chains appeared HLA-restricted, with HLA associations seemingly driven largely by CMV exposure. Because HLA typing was missing for some donors at each locus, association tests included only the typed subset. In an earlier analysis of approximately 590 of the donors, most TCR beta V segments were observed in productive rearrangements about 87% or about 30% of the time, broadly matching IMGT annotations. CMV serostatus was the only immune exposure information available for the cohort. Only TCR beta chains were sequenced in this cohort, and the absence of alpha or paired-chain data limited detectable features. V-gene and J-gene trimming of TCR beta chains was associated with a missense DCLRE1C variant in a later genetic analysis, and the association was replicated in an independent cohort. Because the 87-base-pair reads could not distinguish some IMGT-functional V segments, including TRBV6-2 and TRBV6-3, those segments were excluded. According to a later genetic analysis, donors in an Asian-associated ancestry cluster had fewer N-insertions in productive TCRs than the roughly 700-donor mean. A later analysis associated 16,951 TCR beta sequences with specific HLA alleles at a false discovery rate of 0.05. It was suggested by the authors that the approach could potentially be generalized to other disease states and immunological phenotypes. According to a later analysis, TCR association rates differed among HLA loci, with DRB1 alleles showing the most associated TCRs and HLA-C alleles showing the fewest. In a later analysis, HLA-associated TCR beta chains showed more clonal expansion and lower generation probabilities than non-associated chains that were equally common. The classifier was reported to diagnose cytomegalovirus status with high specificity and sensitivity in both the original and validation cohorts. A few of the identified cytomegalovirus-associated TCR beta chains were confirmed in vitro to be specific for cytomegalovirus antigens. Correlated functional status among segregating V segments might be attributable to linkage disequilibrium, but an unknown experimental factor could not be ruled out. Strong co-occurrence of HLA alleles, especially DR and DQ, made assigning TCR associations to individual alleles difficult. A cluster of highly shared sequence variants was judged likely to represent a technical artifact of the sequencing pipeline.

The sequence derives from a woman aged 60 to 75 in good health and CMV-seronegative. Sequencing was carried out using PBMCs. The chain joins TRBV30 to TRBJ1-5, and 8 bases in between align with TRBD1. The CDR3 in this case is CAVSGQDNQPQHF. The nucleotide sequence is TGTGCCGTATCGGGACAGGATAATCAGCCCCAGCATTTT.